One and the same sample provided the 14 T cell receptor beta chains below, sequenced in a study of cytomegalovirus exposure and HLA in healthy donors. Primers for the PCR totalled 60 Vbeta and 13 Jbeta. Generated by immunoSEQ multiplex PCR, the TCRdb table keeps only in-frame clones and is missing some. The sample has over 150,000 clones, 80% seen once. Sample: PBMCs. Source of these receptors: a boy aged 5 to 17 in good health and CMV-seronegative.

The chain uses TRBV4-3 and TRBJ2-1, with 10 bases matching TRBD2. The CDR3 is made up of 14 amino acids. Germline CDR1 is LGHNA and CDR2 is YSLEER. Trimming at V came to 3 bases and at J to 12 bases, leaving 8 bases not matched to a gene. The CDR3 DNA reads TGCGCCAGCAGCCAGCTACCCTTAGCGGGAGGGCAGTTCTTC. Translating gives CASSQLPLAGGQFF.

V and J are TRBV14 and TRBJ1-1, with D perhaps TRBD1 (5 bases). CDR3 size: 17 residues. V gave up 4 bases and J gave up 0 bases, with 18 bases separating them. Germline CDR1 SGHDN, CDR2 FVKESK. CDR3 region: CASSPLGPTVLNTEAFF. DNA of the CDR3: TGTGCCAGCAGCCCCCTAGGGCCGACAGTCCTGAACACTGAAGCTTTCTTT.

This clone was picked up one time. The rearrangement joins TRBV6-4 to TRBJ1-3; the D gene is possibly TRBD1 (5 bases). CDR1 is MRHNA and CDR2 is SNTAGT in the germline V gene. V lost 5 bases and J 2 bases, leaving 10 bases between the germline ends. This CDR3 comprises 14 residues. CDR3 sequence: CASSLTAAGNTIYF. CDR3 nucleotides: TGTGCCAGCAGTTTGACAGCCGCTGGAAACACCATATATTTT.

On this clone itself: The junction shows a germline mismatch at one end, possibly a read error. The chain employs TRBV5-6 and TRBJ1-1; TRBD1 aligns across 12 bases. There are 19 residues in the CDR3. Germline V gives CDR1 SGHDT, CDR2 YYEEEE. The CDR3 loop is CASSWSVTGTGGWRTEALF. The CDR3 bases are TGTGCCAGCAGCTGGTCGGTTACCGGGACAGGGGGCTGGAGGACTGAAGCTCTCTTT.

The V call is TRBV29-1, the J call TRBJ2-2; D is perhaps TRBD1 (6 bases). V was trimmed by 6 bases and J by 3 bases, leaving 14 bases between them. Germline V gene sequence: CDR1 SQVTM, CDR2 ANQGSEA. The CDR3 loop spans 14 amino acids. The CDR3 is CSVQGLPHTGELFF. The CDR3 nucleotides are TGCAGCGTACAGGGATTACCCCACACCGGGGAGCTGTTTTTT.

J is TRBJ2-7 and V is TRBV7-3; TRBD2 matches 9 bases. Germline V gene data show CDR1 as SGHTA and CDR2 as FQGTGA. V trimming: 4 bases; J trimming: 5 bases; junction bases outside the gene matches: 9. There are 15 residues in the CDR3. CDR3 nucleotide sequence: TGTGCCAGCAGCTATTACGGGACTAGCAATGACGAGCAGTACTTC. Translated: CASSYYGTSNDEQYF.

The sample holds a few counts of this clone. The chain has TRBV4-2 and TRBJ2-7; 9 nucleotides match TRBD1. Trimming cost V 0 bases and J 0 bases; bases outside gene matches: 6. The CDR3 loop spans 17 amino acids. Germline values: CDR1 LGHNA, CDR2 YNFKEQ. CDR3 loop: CASSQDLETGGSYEQYF. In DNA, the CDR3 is TGTGCCAGCAGCCAAGATCTAGAGACAGGGGGCTCCTACGAGCAGTACTTC.

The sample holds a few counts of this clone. CDR3: CASSYPGFPKSEQYF. CDR3 nucleotides: TGTGCCAGCAGCTACCCCGGGTTCCCTAAGTCCGAGCAGTACTTC. J is TRBJ2-7 and V is TRBV27, with D uncertain. With 6 bases removed from V and 6 bases from J, the gap between germline ends came to 21 bases. This CDR3 is 15 amino acids long. CDR1 and CDR2 (germline): MNHEY, SMNVEV (reference sequence).

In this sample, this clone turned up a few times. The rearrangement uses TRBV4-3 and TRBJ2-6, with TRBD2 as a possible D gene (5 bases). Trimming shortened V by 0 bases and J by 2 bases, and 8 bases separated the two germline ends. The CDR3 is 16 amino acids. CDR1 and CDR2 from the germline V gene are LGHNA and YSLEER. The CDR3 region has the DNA TGCGCCAGCAGCCAAGATTCGGGAACTGGGGCCAACGTCCTGACTTTC. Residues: CASSQDSGTGANVLTF.

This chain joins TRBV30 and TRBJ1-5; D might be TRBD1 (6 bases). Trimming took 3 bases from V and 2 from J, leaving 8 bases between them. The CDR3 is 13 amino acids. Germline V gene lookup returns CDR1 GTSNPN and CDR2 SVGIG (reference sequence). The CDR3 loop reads CAWRDSRNQPQHF. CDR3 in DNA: TGTGCCTGGAGGGACAGCCGCAATCAGCCCCAGCATTTT.

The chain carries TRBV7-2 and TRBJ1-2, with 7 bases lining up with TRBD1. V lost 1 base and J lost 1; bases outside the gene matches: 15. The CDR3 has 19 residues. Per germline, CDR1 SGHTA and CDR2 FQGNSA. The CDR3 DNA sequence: TGTGCCAGCAGCTTAGTAGGGGGGACAGTTGGGGAAATTAACTATGGCTACACCTTC. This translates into CASSLVGGTVGEINYGYTF.

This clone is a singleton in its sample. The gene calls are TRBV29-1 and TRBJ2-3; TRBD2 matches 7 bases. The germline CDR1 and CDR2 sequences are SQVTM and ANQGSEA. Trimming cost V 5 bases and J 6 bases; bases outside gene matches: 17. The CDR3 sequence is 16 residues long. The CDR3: CSVMSSRTRALDTQYF. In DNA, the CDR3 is TGCAGCGTTATGTCTTCCCGGACTAGGGCTTTGGATACGCAGTATTTT.

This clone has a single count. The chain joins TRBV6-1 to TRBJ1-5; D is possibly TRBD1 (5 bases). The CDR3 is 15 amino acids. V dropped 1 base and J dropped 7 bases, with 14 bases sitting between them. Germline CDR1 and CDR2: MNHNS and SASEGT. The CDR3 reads CASSEVSRVGQPQHF. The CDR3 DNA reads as TGTGCCAGCAGTGAAGTATCCAGGGTGGGCCAGCCCCAGCATTTT.

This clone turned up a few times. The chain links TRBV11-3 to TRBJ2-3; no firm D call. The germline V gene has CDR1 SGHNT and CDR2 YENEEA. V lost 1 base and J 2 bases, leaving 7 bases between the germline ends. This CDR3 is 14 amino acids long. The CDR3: CASSLGGSTDTQYF. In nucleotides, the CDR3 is TGTGCCAGCAGCTTAGGTGGCTCCACAGATACGCAGTATTTT.